This TCR beta chain was identified in a study of cytomegalovirus exposure and HLA in healthy donors. Findings and limits, study-wide: Through in vitro validation, a few CMV-associated chains were shown to be specific for CMV antigens. Reportedly, TCR beta sequences accurately predicted HLA-A and HLA-B alleles in most subjects. Previous analysis showed most TCR beta V segments were productive about 87% or about 30% of the time.

In the PCR, 60 Vbeta and 13 Jbeta primers were used. Profiling relied on immunoSEQ multiplex PCR, and the TCRdb table lists in-frame clones only, not all of them. The sample holds fewer than 250,000 clones; approximately 81% are singletons and the top ten take over 1%. Regarding this clone: Its target is not known.

In germline, CDR1 is KGHSH, CDR2 LQKENI. The CDR3 spans 15 residues. V was shortened by 8 bases and J by 0 bases, with 17 bases between the two germline ends. Input material: PBMCs. The receptor's source is a human donor in good health. The chain is built from TRBV18 and TRBJ2-7; a possible D gene is TRBD1 (6 bases). The CDR3 here is CASAPRQESSYEQYF. CDR3 in DNA: TGTGCCAGCGCCCCGCGACAGGAAAGCTCCTACGAGCAGTACTTC. The variable domain in full, completed from reference TRBV18 and TRBJ2-7, reads NAGVMQNPRHLVRRRGQEARLRCSPMKGHSHVYWYRQLPEEGLKFMVYLQKENIIDESGMPKERFSAEFPKEGPSILRIQQVVRGDSAAYFCASAPRQESSYEQYFGPGTRLTVT.